This T cell receptor (beta chain) is drawn from a study of T cells in Graves' hyperthyroidism and ophthalmopathy. Findings of the study overall: Appearing also in blood were most of the thyroid clonotypes expanded above 0.001.

Patients were excluded for uncontrolled infection, other autoimmune disease, pregnancy or lactation. Clinical symptoms, serum thyroxine, TRAb, thyroid ultrasound and orbital computed tomography informed diagnoses. Worth noting for this clonotype: The target antigen is unknown. With a much larger clone just one base away, this may be a read error.

This CDR3 is 15 amino acids long. Germline V lookup: CDR1 LNHDA, CDR2 SQIVND (reference sequence). Trimming removed 5 bases from V and 6 bases from J; junction bases left unmatched: 12. Amplification targeted TCR beta CDR3 regions from RNA transcripts. Researchers ran a first-round RT-PCR on the TCR CDR3 using the HTBI primer set. TCRdb ran MiXCR on the multiplex PCR reads and lists one entry per CDR3 protein. The table has 700,000 to 850,000 distinct CDR3 sequences, 35% seen once. The chain has TRBV19 and TRBJ1-2; 7 bases match TRBD1. The source of this sequence is a middle-aged woman with Graves' hyperthyroidism. Sequences were obtained from blood. The CDR3 region is CASSWPGQRNHGYTF. The DNA for the CDR3 is TGTGCCAGTAGTTGGCCGGGACAGAGGAACCATGGCTACACCTTC.